This T cell receptor beta chain was identified in a study of T cell repertoires in cytomegalovirus infection. Findings of the study overall: HLA-C-restricted CMV-specific TCR beta clonotypes were dominant in the ex vivo response.

From germline, CDR1 is MNHEY and CDR2 SMNVEV (reference sequence). The CDR3 runs 11 residues. Trimming stripped 6 bases from V and 10 bases from J, with 12 bases between. As for this clonotype: Its antigen is undetermined.

TCRdb fed the reads into MiXCR, producing one record per CDR3 protein. The data show around 120,000 distinct CDR3 sequences, 20% to 30% seen once. The J gene is TRBJ1-1, the V gene TRBV27; D is uncertain. This receptor was identified in a human donor in good health (CMV status not recorded). Some clones in this sample may be carry-over from other donors' samples. The sequencing input was PBMCs, sequenced either directly or after in vitro stimulation (not recorded which). CDR3 protein: CASRYTRRAFF. The CDR3 bases are TGTGCCAGCAGATATACTAGGAGAGCTTTCTTT.